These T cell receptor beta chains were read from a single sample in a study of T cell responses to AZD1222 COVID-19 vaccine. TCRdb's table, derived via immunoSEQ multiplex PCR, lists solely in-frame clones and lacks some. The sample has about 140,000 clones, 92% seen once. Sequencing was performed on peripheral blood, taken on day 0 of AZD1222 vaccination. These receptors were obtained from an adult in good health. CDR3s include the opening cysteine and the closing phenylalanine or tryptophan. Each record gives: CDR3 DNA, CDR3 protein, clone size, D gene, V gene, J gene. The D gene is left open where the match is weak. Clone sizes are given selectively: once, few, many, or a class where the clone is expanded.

cdr3_nt: TGTGCCAGCAGCGTCGGGGCAGGGAGCTATGGCTACACCTTC; cdr3_aa: CASSVGAGSYGYTF; clone_size: -; d_call: -; v_call: TRBV9; j_call: TRBJ1-2
cdr3_nt: TGTGCCAGCAGTGCCGGGGGCTTAATCCCCGGGGAGCTGTTTTTT; cdr3_aa: CASSAGGLIPGELFF; clone_size: -; d_call: -; v_call: TRBV28; j_call: TRBJ2-2
cdr3_nt: TGTGCCAGCACCAGGTTCACCGGGGAGCTGTTTTTT; cdr3_aa: CASTRFTGELFF; clone_size: -; d_call: -; v_call: TRBV28; j_call: TRBJ2-2
cdr3_nt: TGTGCCAGCAGTACGGGGACAGGGGAAGGCTACACCTTC; cdr3_aa: CASSTGTGEGYTF; clone_size: -; d_call: TRBD1; v_call: TRBV28; j_call: TRBJ1-2
cdr3_nt: TGTGCCGTAAGGGGGGCCGTGAACACCGGGGAGCTGTTTTTT; cdr3_aa: CAVRGAVNTGELFF; clone_size: -; d_call: -; v_call: TRBV10-3; j_call: TRBJ2-2
cdr3_nt: TGTGCCACCAGTGACTTAAATCAGCCCCAGCATTTT; cdr3_aa: CATSDLNQPQHF; clone_size: -; d_call: -; v_call: TRBV24-1; j_call: TRBJ1-5
cdr3_nt: TGTGCCAGCAGCCCTTACAGGGGAGAGGGCTACGAGCAGTACTTC; cdr3_aa: CASSPYRGEGYEQYF; clone_size: -; d_call: TRBD1; v_call: TRBV7-2; j_call: TRBJ2-7
cdr3_nt: TGTGCCAGCCTCAGGGGAGAGGATGAAAAACTGTTTTTT; cdr3_aa: CASLRGEDEKLFF; clone_size: -; d_call: -; v_call: TRBV11-2; j_call: TRBJ1-4
cdr3_nt: TGTGCCAGCAGCCACTACGGAGGAAATCAGCCCCAGCATTTT; cdr3_aa: CASSHYGGNQPQHF; clone_size: few; d_call: -; v_call: TRBV3-1/TRBV3-2; j_call: TRBJ1-5
cdr3_nt: TGTGCCAGCAGCCCGCAATCTCTAACTAATGAAAAACTGTTTTTT; cdr3_aa: CASSPQSLTNEKLFF; clone_size: -; d_call: -; v_call: TRBV7-9; j_call: TRBJ1-4
cdr3_nt: TGTGCCAGCAGTGACTCGATAAATGAGCAGTTCTTC; cdr3_aa: CASSDSINEQFF; clone_size: -; d_call: -; v_call: TRBV6-4; j_call: TRBJ2-1
cdr3_nt: TGCGCCAGCAGCTTGAGCAGGGAGGATAATTCACCCCTCCACTTT; cdr3_aa: CASSLSREDNSPLHF; clone_size: -; d_call: -; v_call: TRBV5-1; j_call: TRBJ1-6
cdr3_nt: TGTGCCAGCAGCCAAAGAGGGTCCTTGGGAGGGACTGAGCAGTTCTTC; cdr3_aa: CASSQRGSLGGTEQFF; clone_size: -; d_call: TRBD2; v_call: TRBV3-1/TRBV3-2; j_call: TRBJ2-1
cdr3_nt: TGTGCCACCAGCAGAGACAGGGGGCACTATGGCTACACCTTC; cdr3_aa: CATSRDRGHYGYTF; clone_size: -; d_call: TRBD1; v_call: TRBV15; j_call: TRBJ1-2
cdr3_nt: TGTGCCAGCAGGGCCCGGGACAGGGGATACAATGAGCAGTTCTTC; cdr3_aa: CASRARDRGYNEQFF; clone_size: -; d_call: TRBD1; v_call: TRBV6-5; j_call: TRBJ2-1
cdr3_nt: TGTGCCAGCAGCCCACAGGGGAGTCGGGAGACCCAGTACTTC; cdr3_aa: CASSPQGSRETQYF; clone_size: -; d_call: TRBD1; v_call: TRBV5-4; j_call: TRBJ2-5
cdr3_nt: TGTGCCACCTCGCTTCCCCGGACAGGTAACAATGAGCAGTTCTTC; cdr3_aa: CATSLPRTGNNEQFF; clone_size: once; d_call: TRBD1; v_call: TRBV6-5; j_call: TRBJ2-1
cdr3_nt: TGTGCCAGCACCTCGGGGGGAGTGTTCCAAGATACGCAGTATTTT; cdr3_aa: CASTSGGVFQDTQYF; clone_size: -; d_call: TRBD2; v_call: TRBV7-2; j_call: TRBJ2-3
cdr3_nt: TGTGCCAGCAGTCCACTAGCGGGGGCTGGGGAGACCCAGTACTTC; cdr3_aa: CASSPLAGAGETQYF; clone_size: -; d_call: TRBD2; v_call: TRBV2; j_call: TRBJ2-5